The 21 T cell receptor beta chains below were found in one sample sequenced in a study of immune heterogeneity within non-small cell lung tumors. Amplifying TCR beta CDR3 involved multiplex PCR carried out with 32 V and 13 J primers. TCRdb re-called the multiplex PCR reads through MiXCR, storing one row per CDR3 protein. The sample gives approximately 4,300 distinct CDR3 sequences, around 30% of which show up once; approximately 13% is in the top ten. The template for each sample was around 600 ng of genomic DNA, which had been extracted from bulk tumor tissue. Biopsies that were spaced far apart were taken, several per primary tumor, during surgery. The study cohort was described as untreated, and its members had newly diagnosed non-small cell lung cancer. They went on to have curative surgery. The sequenced sample consisted of lung tumor tissue. Every receptor here comes from a man aged 55-75 years with non-small cell lung cancer.

Within the sample, this clonotype is medium-sized. The DNA of the CDR3 is TGTGCCAGCAGTTACGAACGGAGGTACTTGGAGCAGTACTTC. Amino acid sequence: CASSYERRYLEQYF. The V and J genes are TRBV6-6 and TRBJ2-7; possibly TRBD2 for D (5 bases). Germline CDR1 MNHNY, CDR2 SVGAGI (reference sequence). The CDR3 length is 14 residues. Trimming shortened V by 2 bases and J by 7 bases, and 15 bases separated the two germline ends.

This clonotype is classed as medium-sized. This sequence joins TRBV7-9 and TRBJ1-4, with unresolved D. Germline-derived CDR1 and CDR2 are SEHNR and FQNEAQ (reference sequence). V was pared by 4 bases and J by 5 bases, with 14 bases between. There are 15 residues in the CDR3. This CDR3 reads CASSSIFHENEKLFF. The CDR3, as DNA: TGTGCCAGCAGCTCCATTTTTCATGAAAATGAAAAACTGTTTTTT.

By share, this clonotype counts as medium-sized. The J gene is TRBJ1-6, the V gene TRBV6-1; 9 nucleotides align to TRBD1. The V and J ends lost 0 bases and 10 bases, in that order; junction bases with no gene match: 7. Germline V CDR1 and CDR2: MNHNS, SASEGT. This CDR3 comprises 16 residues. The CDR3 bases are TGTGCCAGCAGTGAAGCTGGGACAGGGAGTGGGTCACCCCTCCACTTT. Translated: CASSEAGTGSGSPLHF.

Points on this clonotype: Likely a read error: the CDR3 ends without its conserved phenylalanine or tryptophan. The DNA is left out, because the CDR3 cannot be placed on it with certainty; the CDR3 is given as TCRdb lists it. The chain combines TRBV19 with TRBJ2-4; the D call TRBD1 from the table was never checked on the DNA. The CDR3 region is 15 residues in length, termini included. The germline V gene encodes CDR1 LNHDA and CDR2 SQIVND (reference sequence). The CDR3 loop reads CASSAEGAGEQYFGP.

The rearrangement joins TRBV11-2 to TRBJ2-7; D may match TRBD1 or TRBD2 (6 bases each). This CDR3 has 12 residues. Between the trimmed V and J ends, which lost 5 bases and 3 bases, there was a span of 8 bases. The germline V gene encodes CDR1 SGHAT and CDR2 FQNNGV. The CDR3 region has the DNA TGTGCCAGCAGCCGGGGGCTCTACGAGCAGTACTTC. Translated: CASSRGLYEQYF.

Only a few counts were recorded for this clonotype. The chain's CDR3 is CASSLGGQGYGYTF. The CDR3 bases are TGTGCCAGCAGCCTCGGGGGTCAGGGCTATGGCTACACCTTC. V gene TRBV11-3 combines with J gene TRBJ1-2, with a tentative D call TRBD1 (5 bases). CDR3 length: 14 amino acids. With 5 bases removed from V and 4 bases from J, the gap between germline ends came to 14 bases. In germline, CDR1 is SGHNT, CDR2 YENEEA.

By proportion, this clonotype is medium-sized. This chain links TRBV28 with TRBJ1-6, with TRBD1 identical over 8 bases. Unmatched junction bases numbered 9, after V lost 6 bases and J lost 8 bases. Germline values: CDR1 MDHEN, CDR2 SYDVKM. The CDR3 runs 15 residues. The CDR3 region has the DNA TGTGCCAGCAGATTGCCGACAGGGGATTATTCACCCCTCCACTTT. Translating it yields CASRLPTGDYSPLHF.

With regard to this clonotype: Mismatch with germline at one junction end may stem from a read error. The chain is built from TRBV4-2 and TRBJ2-7, with a possible D match to TRBD1 (5 bases). The CDR3 contains 16 residues. Germline V gives CDR1 LGHNA, CDR2 YNFKEQ. The CDR3 DNA reads as TGTGCCATCAGCCAAGGGGTGGGGCCCAGCTCCTACGAGCAGTACTTC. Its translation is CAISQGVGPSSYEQYF.

This chain links TRBV6-2 or TRBV6-3 with TRBJ2-3, with D unclear. V was pared by 1 base and J by 6 bases, with 2 bases between. Germline V lookup: CDR1 MNHEY, CDR2 SVGEGT. The CDR3 extends over 11 amino acids. CDR3 DNA: TGTGCCAGCAGTTACTTGGATACGCAGTATTTT. This codes for CASSYLDTQYF.

On this clonotype: This may be a read error: a much more frequent sequence differs by one nucleotide. This chain links TRBV3-1 with TRBJ1-1; D perhaps matches TRBD1 (6 bases). Trimming stripped 7 bases from V and 5 bases from J, with 17 bases between. The CDR3 is 14 amino acids. Germline CDR1 LGHDT, CDR2 YNNKEL (reference sequence). DNA of the CDR3: TGTGCCAGCATCCTACAGCAGGGGAAAACTGAAGCTTTCTTT. This codes for CASILQQGKTEAFF.

This clonotype was counted a few times. The genes are TRBV11-3 and TRBJ2-3; D uncertain. From germline, CDR1 is SGHNT and CDR2 YENEEA. The CDR3 consists of 12 residues. Trimming shortened V by 5 bases and J by 6 bases, and 9 bases separated the two germline ends. The CDR3 sequence: CASSIGRDTQYF. CDR3 in DNA: TGTGCCAGCAGCATCGGACGGGATACGCAGTATTTT. The complete variable domain, with remaining parts taken from reference TRBV11-3 and TRBJ2-3, reads EAGVVQSPRYKIIEKKQPVAFWCNPISGHNTLYWYLQNLGQGPELLIRYENEEAVDDSQLPKDRFSAERLKGVDSTLKIQPAELGDSAVYLCASSIGRDTQYFGPGTRLTVL.

A remark on this clonotype: It is likely a read error, because the conserved phenylalanine at the end of the CDR3 is missing. This sequence joins TRBV7-2 and TRBJ2-1, with a possible D match to TRBD2 (5 bases). Trimming stripped 1 base from V and 4 bases from J, with 11 bases between. CDR3 length: 15 residues. Germline-derived CDR1 and CDR2 are SGHTA and FQGNSA. The CDR3 DNA reads as TGTGCCAGCAGCTTAGTTGGTTCGGGGTACAATGAGCAGTTCTTG. It is translated as CASSLVGSGYNEQFL.

In this sample, this clonotype is medium-sized. The J gene is TRBJ2-3, the V gene TRBV20-1; tentatively, D is TRBD2 (7 bases). Germline values: CDR1 DFQATT, CDR2 SNEGSKA (reference sequence). The CDR3 is 17 amino acids. V was trimmed by 0 bases and J by 4 bases, leaving 20 bases between them. The CDR3 DNA reads TGCAGTGCTAGAGATCACACCCGGGGGGCTCGCTCAGATACGCAGTATTTT. This translates into CSARDHTRGARSDTQYF.

By share, this clonotype ranks as medium-sized. The chain employs TRBV6-1 and TRBJ2-7; TRBD1 matches at 10 bases. The germline V gene has CDR1 MNHNS and CDR2 SASEGT. This CDR3 contains 16 residues. After removal of 8 bases from V and 2 bases from J, the junction contained 12 bases not matched to a gene. Written as DNA, the CDR3 is TGTGCCAGCGTTACCCCCGGGACAGGGGTTACCTACGAGCAGTACTTC. Translating it yields CASVTPGTGVTYEQYF.

By sample share, this clonotype is large. The chain links TRBV6-6 to TRBJ2-1; no definite D call. The germline V gene has CDR1 MNHNY and CDR2 SVGAGI (reference sequence). The CDR3 has 15 residues. V shed 2 bases and J shed 1 base, with 9 bases lying between them. This CDR3 is CASSYNLGSYNEQFF. The CDR3, as DNA: TGTGCCAGCAGTTACAATTTGGGTTCCTACAATGAGCAGTTCTTC.

This clonotype occurred once. The V gene is TRBV7-9, the J gene TRBJ2-7, with 7 bases that match TRBD2. Trimming at V came to 10 bases and at J to 4 bases, leaving 10 bases not matched to a gene. Germline V gene sequence: CDR1 SEHNR, CDR2 FQNEAQ (reference sequence). This CDR3 has 13 amino acids. The DNA for the CDR3 is TGTGCCACCCGAGCTAGCGGTGGTTACGAGCAGTACTTC. Translated, it gives CATRASGGYEQYF.

By share of the sample, this clonotype is medium-sized. This chain links TRBV19 with TRBJ2-5; a possible D gene is TRBD1 (6 bases). The CDR3 spans 16 residues. V was trimmed by 2 bases and J by 3 bases, leaving 16 bases between them. The V gene's germline CDR1 is LNHDA and CDR2 SQIVND (reference sequence). The CDR3 sequence is CASSISRLGDKETQYF. CDR3 bases: TGTGCCAGTAGTATATCCAGGCTGGGGGACAAAGAGACCCAGTACTTC. Based on the CDR3 plus reference TRBV19 and TRBJ2-5, the full variable domain is DGGITQSPKYLFRKEGQNVTLSCEQNLNHDAMYWYRQDPGQGLRLIYYSQIVNDFQKGDIAEGYSVSREKKESFPLTVTSAQKNPTAFYLCASSISRLGDKETQYFGPGTRLLVL.

By proportion, this clonotype is medium-sized (0.01 to 0.1%). The chain links TRBV20-1 to TRBJ2-5; the D is unclear. This CDR3 has 11 amino acids. Per the germline V gene, CDR1 is DFQATT and CDR2 is SNEGSKA (reference sequence). V was clipped by 3 bases and J by 5 bases, with 7 bases between them. The CDR3 sequence is CSASSEETQYF. CDR3 nucleotides: TGCAGTGCTAGTTCCGAGGAGACCCAGTACTTC.

This chain uses TRBV19 with TRBJ1-2, with D hard to call. V shed 9 bases and J shed 1 base, with 9 bases lying between them. The CDR3 spans 12 residues. Per germline, CDR1 LNHDA and CDR2 SQIVND (reference sequence). The CDR3 DNA reads TGTGCCAGCGGGTCCTATAACTATGGCTACACCTTC. This translates into CASGSYNYGYTF.

The J gene is TRBJ2-7, the V gene TRBV10-3; D uncertain. Germline CDR1 is ENHRY and CDR2 is SYGVKD. The CDR3 is 12 amino acids. V was pared by 6 bases and J by 6 bases, with 12 bases between. CDR3 DNA sequence: TGTGCCATCAGGACCCCGATGGGCGAGCAGTACTTC. The encoded protein is CAIRTPMGEQYF.

Details on this clonotype: In this CDR3 the conserved last residue, phenylalanine or tryptophan, is missing, so a read error is likely. The rearrangement joins TRBV6-2 or TRBV6-3 to TRBJ2-1; no reliable D call. With the DNA end fitting TRBJ2-5 better, the J assignment may be wrong. There are 13 residues in the CDR3. The germline gives CDR1 MNHEY, CDR2 SVGEGT. This CDR3 reads CASSYGGVVTQYL. CDR3 nucleotides: TGTGCCAGCAGTTATGGTGGGGTGGTGACCCAGTACTTA.